This T cell receptor (beta chain) was captured by sequencing in a study of T cell clones after liver transplantation. CDR3 length: 16 residues. V was clipped by 6 bases and J by 3 bases, with 21 bases between them. Germline V gene lookup returns CDR1 WNHNN and CDR2 SYGVQD (reference sequence). Only in-frame clones appear in the TCRdb table, and some are missing; sequencing was by immunoSEQ multiplex PCR. The sample includes tens of thousands of clones, over 80% of them seen just once. This clonotype was sampled from a human patient who received a liver transplant. A share of the T cells may be of graft donor origin. Here the sequenced sample was CD4+ T cells from blood, taken at the 22-month timepoint. The genes are TRBV10-1 and TRBJ2-7; TRBD1 or TRBD2 may be the D gene (5 bases each). The CDR3, as DNA: TGCGCCAGCAGCCCCCTGGGGGTACGCGGTAGCTACGAGCAGTACTTC. It codes for CASSPLGVRGSYEQYF.